The source of this T cell receptor (beta chain) is a study of cytomegalovirus exposure and HLA in healthy donors (dated by TCRdb to 2016 to 2017). Study-wide context: An earlier analysis of approximately 590 of the donors reported 276 Gb of sequence data and 100 million to 140 million unique TCR beta sequences from 150 million to 200 million T cells. To study patterns of TCR occurrence, a later analysis re-analyzed previously published TCR beta repertoires from around 660 donors and added high-resolution HLA genotyping. To predict cytomegalovirus infection status, the study combined high-throughput TCR immunosequencing, statistical association of individual TCRs with disease status, and machine learning. Typing coverage varied by locus: roughly 629-640 donors for A, B, C, DRB1 and DQB1; 500 to 550 for DQA1; more than 600 for DPA1; under 490 for DPB1. The aim of the study was to test whether cataloging public T cell receptors could identify signatures of past pathogen exposure. An early release that covered more than 550 HLA-typed donors contained around 300 gigabases of sequencing data and approximately 85 million unique TCR sequences. Across 398 genotyped donors of the cohort, an average of roughly 200,000 unique TCR beta nucleotide sequences per donor were sequenced, and roughly a sixth of those sequences were non-productive. The study profiled the T cell repertoires of 666 subjects by immunosequencing and related them to cytomegalovirus serostatus. Alongside the repertoire data, information on donor age, sex, ethnicity and CMV serostatus was compiled. Every repertoire in the discovery cohort had been generated on one and the same sequencing platform. A later genetic analysis used genome-wide SNP genotypes for 398 of the 666 donors, treating that subset as a discovery cohort. Of the roughly 390 genotyped donors, 65% to 90% were placed in the genetic ancestry cluster associated with self-reported Caucasian donors. The later analysis used no new phenotypic data to find candidate immune exposures, relying instead on TCR beta sequences and their occurrence across donors. A separate validation cohort of 100 to 150 different subjects was used in addition to the 666-subject first cohort. An earlier analysis of approximately 580 of the donors used high-throughput TCR beta sequencing to judge whether each TCR beta V gene segment behaved as functional or pseudogenic. Roughly 5 DR-DQ haplotypes were handled as single units for association and clustering, since linkage in the cohort was strong. Class I and class II HLA loci were covered by the typing at four-digit resolution. Study-wide findings and limitations: Compared with the approximately 710-donor mean, donors in an Asian-associated ancestry cluster had fewer N-insertions in productive TCRs, according to a later genetic analysis. Across donors, most TCR sequences were observed very rarely, whereas some public TCRs were present in many individuals. It was suggested by the authors that the approach could potentially be generalized to other disease states and immunological phenotypes. V-gene and J-gene trimming of TCR beta chains was associated with a missense DCLRE1C variant in a later genetic analysis, and the association was replicated in an independent cohort. In a later analysis, about 16,000 TCR beta sequences were associated with specific HLA alleles at a false discovery rate of 0.05. The cohort was sequenced for TCR beta chains only, and without alpha or paired-chain data the features that could be detected were limited. When HLA alleles, especially DR and DQ, strongly co-occurred, attributing TCR associations to individual alleles was difficult. The classifier was reported to diagnose cytomegalovirus status with high specificity and sensitivity in both the original cohort and the validation cohort. A later analysis reported that several top co-occurrence clusters appeared linked to parvovirus B19, influenza, CMV and Epstein-Barr virus. A total of 150 to 200 TCR beta chains were listed by the study as associated with cytomegalovirus. An earlier analysis of 450 to 750 of the donors showed that most TCR beta V segments appeared in productive rearrangements either about 87% or about 30% of the time, which broadly matched IMGT annotations. Linkage disequilibrium might explain the correlated functional status among segregating V segments, but an unknown experimental factor could not be excluded. In a later analysis, most CMV-associated TCR beta chains were found to appear HLA-restricted, with HLA associations seemingly driven largely by CMV exposure. The 87-base-pair reads could not distinguish some IMGT-functional V segments, including TRBV6-2 and TRBV6-3, so those segments were excluded. A cluster of highly shared sequence variants was judged likely to represent a technical artifact of the sequencing pipeline. Compared with equally common non-associated chains, HLA-associated TCR beta chains in a later analysis were more clonally expanded and had lower generation probabilities. Because counts were too low, approximately 18 rarely observed V segments, including chromosome 9 orphons, were excluded from the earlier analysis of some 590 of the donors. A few of the identified cytomegalovirus-associated TCR beta chains were confirmed in vitro to be specific for cytomegalovirus antigens. The presence/absence analyses assumed that sequencing depth was roughly uniform across donors, and that assumption may not be true. A further reported finding was that TCR beta sequences accurately predicted the HLA-A and HLA-B alleles for most subjects in the first cohort. A later analysis found that TCR association rates varied across HLA loci, with DRB1 alleles showing the most associated TCRs and HLA-C alleles the fewest. Immune exposure information for the cohort was limited to CMV serostatus. HLA typing was unavailable for some donors at each locus, so association tests used only the typed subset.

The library relied on the immunoSEQ multiplex PCR assay. For the multiplex PCR, a mixture combining 60 forward primers for TCR Vbeta segments and 13 reverse primers for TCR Jbeta segments was used. A multiplex PCR assay on genomic DNA amplified the CDR3 region of rearranged TCR beta genes. Amplified TCR beta libraries were sequenced as 87-base-pair reads on the Illumina HiSeq System. For the original study's pipeline: Across the 500 to 850 repertoires, a later analysis counted roughly 84 million unique TCR beta chains, around 10 million of which were shared by at least two donors. To remove PCR and sequencing errors, raw reads were error-corrected and collapsed into unique sequences using a nearest-neighbor algorithm that merged closely related sequences. V, D and J gene segments were assigned by aligning CDR3 sequences to IMGT reference sequences. For a sequence to be retained, a match of at least six nucleotides to both a V gene segment and a J gene segment was required. A rearrangement counted as productive if the CDR3 had no stop codons and remained in frame with V and J, and every other rearrangement counted as non-productive. CDR3 was defined according to IMGT convention as the region running from the second conserved V-encoded cysteine to the conserved J-encoded phenylalanine. The earlier analysis of some 540 of the donors excluded any sequence lacking an unambiguous match to a single V gene segment. An earlier analysis of a few hundred of the donors called V segments functional above 56.7% productive rearrangements and segregating when the between-donor standard deviation exceeded 5%. To diagnose cytomegalovirus status from the catalog of TCR beta chain sequences, a statistical classification framework was built. A later analysis assigned V and J genes by comparing TCR nucleotide sequences with IMGT/GENE-DB human TR gene sequences. A later analysis assigned CDR3 sequences and most-parsimonious VDJ recombination scenarios with the TCRdist pipeline. A later analysis defined each TCR beta chain by its CDR3 amino acid sequence plus V-gene family, and excluded reads lacking a unique V-gene family. To address suspected cross-contamination and a sequencing artifact, a later analysis removed around 600 highly shared, low-generation-probability nucleotide sequences. For each public chain, a later analysis derived a clonal expansion index from normalized ranks of inferred template counts within each repertoire. A later analysis computed generation probabilities with a VDJ recombination model fitted to out-of-frame rearrangements, and checked the results against IGoR. Hypergeometric tests were used in a later analysis to score TCR-TCR, TCR-HLA and TCR-CMV co-occurrence, with a repertoire-size bias correction applied to the TCR pairs. To estimate false discovery rates, a later analysis permuted the HLA or CMV assignments 20 times. In a later analysis, co-occurring TCRs were grouped using DBSCAN, with TCRdist sequence similarity added in when clustering inside HLA-allele-positive subsets. Repertoires with fewer than 30,000 or more than 120,000 public chains were left out of co-occurrence clustering, as were about five repertoires with anomalous nucleotide sharing. This is the immuneACCESS table as TCRdb keeps it, with only in-frame sequences that have V and J called. A part of the clones is gone; compared with another copy, unresolved V genes explain less than half, and the rest is unexplained. For V, J and clone size, that table is used; D and trimming come from the DNA. In this sample the table shows about 160,000 clones, approximately 71% of which occur a single time. 3.5% to 5.5% of the sample is taken by the ten largest.

In total, roughly 670 healthy bone marrow donors made up the cohort. All cohort members were sampled while nominally healthy, although unrecorded immune exposures were likely present. The donor was CMV seropositive and belonged to the group of around 300 seropositive cohort members. Each donor provided a peripheral blood sample, and peripheral blood mononuclear cells were used for TCR beta sequencing. Genomic DNA extraction from the blood cell samples was performed with the Qiagen DNeasy Blood Extraction Kit. CDR1 and CDR2, looked up from the germline V gene (reference sequence), are GTSNPN and SVGIG. Taken from cysteine to phenylalanine, the CDR3 has 12 residues. Left in the record is the CDR3 DNA by itself, 36 bases read in frame from the first base. V and J lose 4 bases and 5 bases, and a span of 12 bases separates them. To note about this clone: Which antigen it targets is not known. The input lacks base qualities; no much larger clone sits a single base away.

The TCR sequence derives from a woman under 30 in good health and CMV-seropositive. The chain uses TRBV30 and TRBJ2-7; perhaps TRBD2 is the D gene, with 5 bases matching. The sample was PBMCs. DNA sequence: TGTGCCTGGAAGGGAGTTGCCCACGAGCAGTACTTC. Its protein is CAWKGVAHEQYF.